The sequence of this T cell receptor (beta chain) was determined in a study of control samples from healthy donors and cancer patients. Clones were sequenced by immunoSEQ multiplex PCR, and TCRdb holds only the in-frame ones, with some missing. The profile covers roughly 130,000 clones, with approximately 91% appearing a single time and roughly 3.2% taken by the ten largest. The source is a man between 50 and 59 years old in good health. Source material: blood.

CDR3 sequence: CSASGAGGNSPLHF. The CDR3 nucleotides read TGCAGTGCTAGTGGGGCAGGTGGAAATTCACCCCTCCACTTT. The V call is TRBV20-1, the J call TRBJ1-6, with D maybe TRBD1 (5 bases). Germline-derived CDR1 and CDR2 are DFQATT and SNEGSKA (reference sequence). V was shortened by 3 bases and J by 7 bases, with 13 bases between the two germline ends. The CDR3 extends over 14 amino acids.